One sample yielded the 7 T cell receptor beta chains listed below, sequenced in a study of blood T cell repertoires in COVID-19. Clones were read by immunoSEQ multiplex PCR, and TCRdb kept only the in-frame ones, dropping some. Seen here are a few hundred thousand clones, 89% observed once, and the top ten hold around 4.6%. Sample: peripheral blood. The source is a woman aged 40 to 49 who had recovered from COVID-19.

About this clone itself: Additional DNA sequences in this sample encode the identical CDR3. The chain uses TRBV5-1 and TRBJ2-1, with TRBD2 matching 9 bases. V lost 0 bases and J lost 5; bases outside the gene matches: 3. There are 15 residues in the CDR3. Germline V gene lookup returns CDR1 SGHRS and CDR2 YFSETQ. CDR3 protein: CASSLVAGANNEQFF. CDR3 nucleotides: TGCGCCAGCAGCTTGGTAGCGGGGGCTAACAATGAGCAGTTCTTC.

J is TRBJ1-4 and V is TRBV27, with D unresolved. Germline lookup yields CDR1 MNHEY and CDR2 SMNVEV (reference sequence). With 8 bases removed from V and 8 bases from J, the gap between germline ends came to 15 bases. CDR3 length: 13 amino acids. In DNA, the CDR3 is TGTGCCAGCTGTACGGGGTTCGGCGAAAAACTGTTTTTT. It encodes CASCTGFGEKLFF.

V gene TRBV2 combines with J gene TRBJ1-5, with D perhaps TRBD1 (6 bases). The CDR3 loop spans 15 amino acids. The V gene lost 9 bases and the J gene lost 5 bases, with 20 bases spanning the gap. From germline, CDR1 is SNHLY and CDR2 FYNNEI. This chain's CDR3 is CASTKTATGDQPQHF. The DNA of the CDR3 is TGTGCCAGTACAAAAACGGCGACAGGCGATCAGCCCCAGCATTTT.

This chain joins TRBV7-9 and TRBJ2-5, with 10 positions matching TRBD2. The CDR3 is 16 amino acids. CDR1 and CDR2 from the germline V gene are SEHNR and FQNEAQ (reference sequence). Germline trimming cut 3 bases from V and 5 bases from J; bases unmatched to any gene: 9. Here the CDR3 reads CASSFIAGGPVETQYF. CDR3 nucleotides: TGTGCCAGCAGCTTTATAGCGGGGGGCCCGGTGGAGACCCAGTACTTC.

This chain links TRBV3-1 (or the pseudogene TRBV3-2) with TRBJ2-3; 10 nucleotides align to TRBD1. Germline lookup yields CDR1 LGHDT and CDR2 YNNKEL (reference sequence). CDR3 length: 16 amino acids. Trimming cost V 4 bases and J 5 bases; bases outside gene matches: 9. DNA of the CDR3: TGTGCCAGCAGCCGCTGGGACAGGGGAGGAGAAGATACGCAGTATTTT. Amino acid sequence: CASSRWDRGGEDTQYF.

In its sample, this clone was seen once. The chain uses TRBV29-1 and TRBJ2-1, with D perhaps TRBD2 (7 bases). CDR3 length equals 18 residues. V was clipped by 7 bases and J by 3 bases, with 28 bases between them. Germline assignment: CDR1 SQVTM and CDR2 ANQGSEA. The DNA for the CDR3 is TGCAGCGCGGATCTGGGGGCGGGAGAACGAGGCTTCTACAATGAGCAGTTCTTC. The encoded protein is CSADLGAGERGFYNEQFF.

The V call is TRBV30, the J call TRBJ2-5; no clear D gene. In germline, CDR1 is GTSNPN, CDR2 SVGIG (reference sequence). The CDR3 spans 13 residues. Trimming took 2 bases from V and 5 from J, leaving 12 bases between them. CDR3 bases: TGTGCCTGGAGTTTAGACAATGCGGAGACCCAGTACTTC. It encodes CAWSLDNAETQYF. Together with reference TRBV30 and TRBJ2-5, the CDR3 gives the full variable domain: SQTIHQWPATLVQPVGSPLSLECTVEGTSNPNLYWYRQAAGRGLQLLFYSVGIGQISSEVPQNLSASRPQDRQFILSSKKLLLSDSGFYLCAWSLDNAETQYFGPGTRLLVL.